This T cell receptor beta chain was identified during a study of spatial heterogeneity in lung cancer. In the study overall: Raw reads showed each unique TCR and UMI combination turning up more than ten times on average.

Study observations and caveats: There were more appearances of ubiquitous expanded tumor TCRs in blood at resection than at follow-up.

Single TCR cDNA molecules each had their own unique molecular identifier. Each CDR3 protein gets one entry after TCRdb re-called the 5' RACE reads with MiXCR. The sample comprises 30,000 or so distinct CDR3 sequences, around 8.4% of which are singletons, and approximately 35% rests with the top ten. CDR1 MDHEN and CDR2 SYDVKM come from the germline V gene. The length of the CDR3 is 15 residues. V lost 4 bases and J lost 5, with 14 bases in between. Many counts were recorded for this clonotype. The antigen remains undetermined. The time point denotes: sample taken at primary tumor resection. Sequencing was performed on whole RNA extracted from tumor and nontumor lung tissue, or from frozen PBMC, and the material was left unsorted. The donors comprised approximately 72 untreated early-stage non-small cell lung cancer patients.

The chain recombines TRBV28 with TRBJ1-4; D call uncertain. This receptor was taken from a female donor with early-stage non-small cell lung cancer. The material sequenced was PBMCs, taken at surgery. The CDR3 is CASSSHTRVNEKLFF. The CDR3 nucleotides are TGTGCCAGCAGTTCCCACACGCGAGTAAATGAAAAACTGTTTTTT.